This T cell receptor beta chain was obtained from a study of cytomegalovirus exposure and HLA in healthy donors. PCR was performed using 60 Vbeta and 13 Jbeta primers. Original methodology: In a later analysis, of approximately 81 million unique beta chains, roughly 11 million appeared in at least two donors. Profiled with immunoSEQ multiplex PCR; TCRdb holds only in-frame clones, not every one. For V, J and clone size, that table is used; D and trimming come from the DNA. The repertoire includes about 160,000 clones, just over 70% of them detected once, and approximately 4.6% sits in the top ten. CDR1 and CDR2 (germline): SQVTM, ANQGSEA. The ends were cut back, 5 bases at V and 0 bases at J, with 10 bases in the middle. There are 14 residues in the CDR3.

The chain links TRBV29-1 to TRBJ2-2, with D possibly matching TRBD2 (5 bases). The sequence was obtained from a man aged 18 to 30 in good health and CMV-seropositive. The sequenced sample consisted of PBMCs. CDR3 protein: CSVPERTNTGELFF. CDR3 in DNA: TGCAGCGTTCCGGAGCGGACGAACACCGGGGAGCTGTTTTTT.